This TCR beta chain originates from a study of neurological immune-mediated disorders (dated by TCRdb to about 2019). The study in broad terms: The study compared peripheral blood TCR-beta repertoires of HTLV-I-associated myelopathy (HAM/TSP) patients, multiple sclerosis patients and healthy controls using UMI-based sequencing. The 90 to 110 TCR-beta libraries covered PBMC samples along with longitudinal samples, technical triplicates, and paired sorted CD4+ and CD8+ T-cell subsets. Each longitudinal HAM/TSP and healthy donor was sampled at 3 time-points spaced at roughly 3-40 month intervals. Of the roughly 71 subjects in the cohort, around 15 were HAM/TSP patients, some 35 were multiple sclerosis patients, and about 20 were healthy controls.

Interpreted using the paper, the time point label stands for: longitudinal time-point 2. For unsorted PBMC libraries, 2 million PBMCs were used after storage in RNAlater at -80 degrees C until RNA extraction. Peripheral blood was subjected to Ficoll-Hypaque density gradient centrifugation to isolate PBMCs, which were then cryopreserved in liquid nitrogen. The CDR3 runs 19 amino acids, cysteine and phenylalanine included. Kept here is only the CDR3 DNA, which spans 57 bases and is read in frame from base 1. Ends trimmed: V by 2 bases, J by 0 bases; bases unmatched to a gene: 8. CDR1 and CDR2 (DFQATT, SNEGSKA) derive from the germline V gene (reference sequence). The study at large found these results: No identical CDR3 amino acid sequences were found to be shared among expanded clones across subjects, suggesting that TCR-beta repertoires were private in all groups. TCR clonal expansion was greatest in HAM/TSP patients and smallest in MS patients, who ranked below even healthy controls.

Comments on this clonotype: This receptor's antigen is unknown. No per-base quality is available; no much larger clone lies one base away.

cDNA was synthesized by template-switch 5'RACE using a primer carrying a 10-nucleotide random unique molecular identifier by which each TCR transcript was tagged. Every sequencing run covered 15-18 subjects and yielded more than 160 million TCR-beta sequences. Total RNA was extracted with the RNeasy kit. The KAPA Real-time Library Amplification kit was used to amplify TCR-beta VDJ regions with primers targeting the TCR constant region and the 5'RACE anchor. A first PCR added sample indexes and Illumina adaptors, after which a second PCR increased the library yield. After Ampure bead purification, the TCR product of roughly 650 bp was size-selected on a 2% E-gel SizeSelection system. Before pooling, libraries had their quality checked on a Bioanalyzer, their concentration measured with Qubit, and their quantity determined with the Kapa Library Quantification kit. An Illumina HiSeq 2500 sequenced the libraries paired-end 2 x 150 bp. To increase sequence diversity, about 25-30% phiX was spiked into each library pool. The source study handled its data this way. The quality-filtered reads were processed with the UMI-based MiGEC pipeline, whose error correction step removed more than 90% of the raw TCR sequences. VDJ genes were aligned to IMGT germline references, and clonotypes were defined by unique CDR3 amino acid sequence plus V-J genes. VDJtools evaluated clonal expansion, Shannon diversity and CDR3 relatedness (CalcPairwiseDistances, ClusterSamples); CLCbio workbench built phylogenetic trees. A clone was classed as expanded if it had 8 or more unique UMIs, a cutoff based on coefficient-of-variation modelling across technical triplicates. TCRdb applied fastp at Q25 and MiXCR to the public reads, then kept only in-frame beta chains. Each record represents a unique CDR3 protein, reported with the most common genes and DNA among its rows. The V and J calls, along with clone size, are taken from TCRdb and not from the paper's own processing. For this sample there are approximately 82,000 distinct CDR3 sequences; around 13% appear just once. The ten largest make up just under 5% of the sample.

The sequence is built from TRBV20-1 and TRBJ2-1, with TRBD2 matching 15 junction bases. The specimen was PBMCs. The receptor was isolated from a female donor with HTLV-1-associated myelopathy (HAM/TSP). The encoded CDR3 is CSARTPGLAGGASYNEQFF. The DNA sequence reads TGCAGTGCTAGAACGCCGGGACTAGCGGGGGGAGCCTCCTACAATGAGCAGTTCTTC.